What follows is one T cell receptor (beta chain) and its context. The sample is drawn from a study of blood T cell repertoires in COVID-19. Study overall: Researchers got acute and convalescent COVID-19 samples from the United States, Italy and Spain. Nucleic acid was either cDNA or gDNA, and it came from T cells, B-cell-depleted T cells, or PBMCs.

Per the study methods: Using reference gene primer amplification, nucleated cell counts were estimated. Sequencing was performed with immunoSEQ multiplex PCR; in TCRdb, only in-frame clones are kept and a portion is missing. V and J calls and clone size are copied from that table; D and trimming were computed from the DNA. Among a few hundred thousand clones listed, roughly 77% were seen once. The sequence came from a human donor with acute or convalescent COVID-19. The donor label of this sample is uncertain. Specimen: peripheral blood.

The CDR3 bases are TGCAGCGGTTCTACGAACACTGAAGCTTTCTTT. This translates into CSGSTNTEAFF. The chain links TRBV29-1 to TRBJ1-1, with no clear D. V lost 7 bases and J lost 1, with 7 bases in between. The CDR3 contains 11 residues. Germline-derived CDR1 and CDR2 are SQVTM and ANQGSEA.